This entry is about one T cell receptor (beta chain). This clonotype was observed a few times. The target of this receptor is not known. It has no much larger one-base neighbor in the sample; base qualities were not kept. The run used an Illumina NovaSeq 6000. cDNA libraries for TCRalpha and TCRbeta were prepared by 5'RACE using constant-segment primers, with sample barcodes and unique molecular identifiers added. Trizol reagent was used to extract RNA from every sample. The libraries were amplified in two PCR steps, and the second step added a second sample barcode and Illumina TruSeq adapters. Sequencing of libraries was performed on an Illumina NovaSeq with 2 x 150 bp paired-end reads. The source study handled its data this way. With migec v1.2.7, reads were demultiplexed and then collapsed into UMI-guided consensus sequences. Using mixcr v2.1.11, the UMI consensuses were aligned to TRA and TRB V and J templates and assembled into clonotypes. A clonotype was counted as expanded or contracted only when both edgeR and NoisET called the clonotype significant, with the noise models trained on biological replicates. edgeR calls used a false discovery rate-adjusted p below 0.01 and a log2 fold-change threshold of 1. As an exploratory analysis of dynamics, max-normalized trajectories of the 1000 most abundant clonotypes were examined by PCA with hierarchical clustering. Separately sequenced CD4+ and CD8+ repertoires were used to assign the CD4 or CD8 phenotype of responding clones. TCRdb reanalyzed the raw reads on its own, using fastp at Q25 for trimming and MiXCR for clone calling, and kept in-frame beta chains. Every CDR3 protein is listed once, alongside the most common genes and DNA of its rows. The V and J calls were determined by TCRdb, not by the authors. This sample lists hundreds of thousands of distinct CDR3 sequences; 25% to 30% were detected once. The top ten constitute roughly 13% of the sample.

V gives up 1 base and J gives up 4 bases, and the segment between their germline ends measures 9 bases. The CDR3 holds 14 amino acids from the cysteine to the phenylalanine. The kept DNA is CDR3 alone, 42 bases in frame from the first base. CDR1 and CDR2, per the germline V gene (reference sequence), are SEHNR and FQNEAQ. This sample is part of a study of T-cell memory formation after mild COVID-19 (dated by TCRdb to about 2021). Turning to the overall study: TCR sequence clusters from the two donors were largely donor specific. In two donors, T-cell clones that expanded and contracted after mild COVID-19 were tracked by sequencing TCRalpha and TCRbeta repertoires over time. Two young, previously healthy adult volunteers made up the cohort, one male and one female. Study-wide conclusions, independent of this receptor: Whether the second-wave clones peaking on day 37 were SARS-CoV-2 specific was not confirmed. The study included only a couple of mild cases, and larger cohorts that include severe cases with pre-infection samples were judged to be necessary. The detection of some responding clones in pre-infection memory suggests that pre-existing cross-reactive memory T cells joined the SARS-CoV-2 response. Contracting CD4+ clones were located mainly in the CM and EM memory subsets, whereas CD8+ clones were found to be enriched in EMRA. Clones that contracted from day 15 to 85 showed balanced CD4/CD8 phenotypes, whereas a second wave of clones that expanded from day 15 to 37 leaned towards CD4+.

Ficoll-Paque density gradient centrifugation was used to isolate PBMCs. Here the chain combines TRBV7-9 and TRBJ2-3; the best D guess is TRBD1, with 5 bases matching. The TCR originated in an adult woman who had mild COVID-19 (a few samples of this study predate the infection). The sample titles of this study are shuffled in the database, so cell type and time point are left out; the donor was told from shared clones. The sample was PBMCs or a T cell subset sorted from them (not recorded which). The DNA sequence is as follows: TGTGCCAGCAGCTTAGACAGGATTTCAGATACGCAGTATTTT. The resulting protein is CASSLDRISDTQYF.